Presented here are 18 T cell receptor beta chains from one specimen sequenced in a study of blood T cell repertoires in COVID-19. Clones were sequenced by immunoSEQ multiplex PCR, and TCRdb holds only the in-frame ones, with some missing. The sample carries over 120,000 clones, 80% to 90% recorded once. Sample: peripheral blood. Receptors originate from a man between 60 and 70 years old with active or convalescent COVID-19.

The chain has TRBV5-1 and TRBJ2-1, with no clear D. V lost 0 bases, J lost 5 bases, and 3 bases lay in between. Germline assignment: CDR1 SGHRS and CDR2 YFSETQ. The CDR3 loop spans 12 amino acids. CDR3 protein: CASSLADNEQFF. In DNA form, the CDR3 reads TGCGCCAGCAGCTTGGCCGACAATGAGCAGTTCTTC. The whole variable domain, filled in from reference TRBV5-1 and TRBJ2-1, reads KAGVTQTPRYLIKTRGQQVTLSCSPISGHRSVSWYQQTPGQGLQFLFEYFSETQRNKGNFPGRFSGRQFSNSRSEMNVSTLELGDSALYLCASSLADNEQFFGPGTRLTVL.

The rearrangement uses TRBV11-3 and TRBJ1-4, with TRBD1 matching over 9 bases. This CDR3 is built from 14 residues. With V trimmed by 5 bases and J by 11 bases, 9 bases remained unmatched. In germline, CDR1 is SGHNT, CDR2 YENEEA. CDR3 nucleotides: TGTGCCAGCAGCGGCGGGACAGGGTTGCGGAAACTGTTTTTT. Encoded protein: CASSGGTGLRKLFF.

In its sample, this clone was seen once. CDR3: CASSFSGGAYEQYF. CDR3 sequence (DNA): TGTGCCAGCAGTTTTAGCGGGGGGGCCTACGAGCAGTACTTC. V is TRBV27 and J is TRBJ2-7; TRBD2 aligns across 11 bases. The germline CDR1 and CDR2 sequences are MNHEY and SMNVEV (reference sequence). The J segment lost 2 bases and the V segment lost 3 bases, leaving 0 bases of the junction unmatched. CDR3 length equals 14 residues.

The J gene is TRBJ2-5, the V gene TRBV19, with 7 bases aligning to TRBD2. V shed 4 bases, J shed 5 bases, and the junction held 7 bases outside the gene matches. The CDR3 extends over 14 amino acids. Germline loops: CDR1 LNHDA, CDR2 SQIVND (reference sequence). CDR3 sequence reads: CASSTASGKETQYF. The CDR3 region has the DNA TGTGCCAGTAGTACAGCTAGCGGTAAGGAGACCCAGTACTTC.

The V and J genes are TRBV19 and TRBJ2-1; 9 nucleotides match TRBD1. Germline V gene data show CDR1 as LNHDA and CDR2 as SQIVND (reference sequence). This CDR3 is 16 amino acids long. The junction had 17 bases not matched to a gene; V was cut back by 9 bases and J by 8 bases. The CDR3 loop reads CASASDRGIGSDEQFF. For the CDR3, the DNA is TGTGCCAGCGCTTCCGACAGGGGGATCGGTTCGGATGAGCAGTTCTTC.

A single count supports this clone. The chain couples TRBV29-1 to TRBJ1-1; D is perhaps TRBD1 (5 bases). There are 13 residues in the CDR3. The V gene lost 5 bases and the J gene lost 3 bases, with 13 bases spanning the gap. Germline assignment: CDR1 SQVTM and CDR2 ANQGSEA. The CDR3 loop is CSVRGEVYTEAFF. The CDR3 DNA reads TGCAGCGTTAGAGGGGAGGTTTACACTGAAGCTTTCTTT.

The rearrangement joins TRBV30 to TRBJ1-3, with D tentatively TRBD1 (6 bases). V was clipped by 2 bases and J by 3 bases, with 17 bases between them. Germline V gene sequence: CDR1 GTSNPN, CDR2 SVGIG (reference sequence). The CDR3 has 16 residues. The CDR3 here is CAWSTKTGIFGNTIYF. The CDR3 DNA reads TGTGCCTGGAGTACAAAGACAGGAATCTTTGGAAACACCATATATTTT.

This clone was recorded a few times. This sequence joins TRBV9 and TRBJ1-4; a weak D match, TRBD1 (6 bases). The germline gives CDR1 SGDLS, CDR2 YYNGEE. V gave up 0 bases and J gave up 10 bases, with 7 bases separating them. This CDR3 has 12 amino acids. Here the CDR3 DNA reads TGTGCCAGCAGCGTAGGAGGGGGAAAACTGTTTTTT. The encoded protein is CASSVGGGKLFF.

The table lists this clone with a few counts. J is TRBJ1-5 and V is TRBV6-2 or TRBV6-3; D gene unclear. Trimming took 5 bases from V and 2 from J, leaving 7 bases between them. CDR1 and CDR2 from the germline V gene are MNHEY and SVGEGT. The CDR3 is made up of 13 amino acids. The CDR3 reads CASSLRGNQPQHF. CDR3 bases: TGTGCCAGCAGTCTCCGAGGCAATCAGCCCCAGCATTTT.

A single count supports this clone. This rearrangement joins TRBV4-3 to TRBJ1-2; D is unclear. The CDR3 sequence is 15 residues long. V was clipped by 2 bases and J by 13 bases, with 23 bases between them. Germline V gene sequence: CDR1 LGHNA, CDR2 YSLEER. The CDR3 DNA follows: TGCGCCAGCAGCCAATCCCCGGGAAGTCACCCCCCTCGCACCTTC. Amino acids: CASSQSPGSHPPRTF.

V usage is TRBV11-3 and J usage is TRBJ2-3, with D possibly TRBD2 on 7 matching bases. The germline V gene encodes CDR1 SGHNT and CDR2 YENEEA. This CDR3 is 13 amino acids long. V was cut by 7 bases and J by 1 base, with 9 bases left in between. For the CDR3, the DNA is TGTGCCAGCAAAGGGGGGGGCACAGATACGCAGTATTTT. Amino acids: CASKGGGTDTQYF.

CDR3 DNA: TGTGCCAGCAGCTTGGACGCGGGGATGGACACTGAAGCTTTCTTT. It encodes CASSLDAGMDTEAFF. The rearrangement uses TRBV5-6 and TRBJ1-1, with unresolved D. This CDR3 is built from 15 residues. The germline V gene has CDR1 SGHDT and CDR2 YYEEEE. Trimming cost V 0 bases and J 3 bases, with 12 bases left between them.

The rearrangement links TRBV5-6 to TRBJ2-7; D may be TRBD1 (5 bases). The germline CDR1 and CDR2 sequences are SGHDT and YYEEEE. Trimming removed 0 bases from V and 3 bases from J, with 10 bases in between. CDR3 length equals 14 residues. The CDR3 sequence is CASSLGGYGYEQYF. As DNA, the CDR3 is TGTGCCAGCAGCTTGGGGGGCTATGGCTACGAGCAGTACTTC.

The V gene is TRBV7-8, the J gene TRBJ1-5; D is uncertain. The germline V and J ends were trimmed by 5 bases and 2 bases, with 10 bases remaining between them. The CDR3 contains 14 residues. Germline V lookup: CDR1 SGHVS, CDR2 FQNEAQ. The CDR3 coding sequence is TGTGCCAGCAGCCTAAGTCAGGGCAATCAGCCCCAGCATTTT. Residues: CASSLSQGNQPQHF.

CDR3 sequence: CASSEGHSYGYTF. The CDR3 coding sequence is TGTGCCAGCAGTGAAGGACACAGCTATGGCTACACCTTC. The V call is TRBV2, the J call TRBJ1-2; D is unclear. The CDR3 consists of 13 residues. V was trimmed by 1 base and J by 4 bases, leaving 7 bases between them. Germline CDR1 reads SNHLY; CDR2 reads FYNNEI.

This sequence joins TRBV2 and TRBJ1-5; D unclear. Germline-derived CDR1 and CDR2 are SNHLY and FYNNEI. The CDR3 is 16 residues long. Trimming took 8 bases from V and 0 from J, leaving 17 bases between them. The CDR3 spells CASRRTDDYSNQPQHF. CDR3 coding DNA: TGTGCCAGCCGGCGTACAGACGACTATAGCAATCAGCCCCAGCATTTT.

The rearrangement joins TRBV2 to TRBJ2-4; 7 bases are shared with TRBD1. This CDR3 comprises 16 residues. The germline V gene encodes CDR1 SNHLY and CDR2 FYNNEI. V trimming: 0 bases; J trimming: 6 bases; junction bases outside the gene matches: 8. CDR3 in DNA: TGTGCCAGCAGTGAAGCAGACAGGGCCCCTTCAAACATTCAGTACTTC. This gives the protein CASSEADRAPSNIQYF.

This chain joins TRBV12-3 or TRBV12-4 and TRBJ1-2; D gene ambiguous. V lost 0 bases to trimming and J lost 9 bases, with 5 bases between them. CDR3 size: 11 residues. CDR3 nucleotides: TGTGCCAGCAGTTTAGCGTACAGCTACACCTTC. Amino acids: CASSLAYSYTF.